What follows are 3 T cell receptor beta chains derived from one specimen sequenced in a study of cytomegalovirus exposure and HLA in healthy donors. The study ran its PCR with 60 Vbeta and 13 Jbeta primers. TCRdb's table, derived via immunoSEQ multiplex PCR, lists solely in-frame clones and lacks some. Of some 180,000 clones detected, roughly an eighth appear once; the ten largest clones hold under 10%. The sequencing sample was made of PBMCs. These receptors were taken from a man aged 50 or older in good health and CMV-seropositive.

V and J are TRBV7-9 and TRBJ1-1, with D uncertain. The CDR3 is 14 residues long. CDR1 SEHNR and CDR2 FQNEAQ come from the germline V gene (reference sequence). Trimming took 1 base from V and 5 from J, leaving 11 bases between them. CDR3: CASSLVLGSTEAFF. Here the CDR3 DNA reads TGTGCCAGCAGCTTAGTTTTAGGGAGTACTGAAGCTTTCTTT.

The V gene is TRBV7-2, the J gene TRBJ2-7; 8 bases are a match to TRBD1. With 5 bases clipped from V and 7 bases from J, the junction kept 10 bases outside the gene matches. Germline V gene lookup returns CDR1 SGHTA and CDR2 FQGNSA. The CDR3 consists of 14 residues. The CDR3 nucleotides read TGTGCCAGCAGCCTCGGTCCAGGGGGCGGTGAGCAGTACTTC. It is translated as CASSLGPGGGEQYF.

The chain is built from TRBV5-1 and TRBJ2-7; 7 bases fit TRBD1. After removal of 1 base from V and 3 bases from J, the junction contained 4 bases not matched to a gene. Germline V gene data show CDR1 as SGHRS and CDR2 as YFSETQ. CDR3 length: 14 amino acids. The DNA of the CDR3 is TGCGCCAGCAGCTTGACCGGACAGGACTACGAGCAGTACTTC. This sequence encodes CASSLTGQDYEQYF.